A selection of T cell receptor beta chains follows, all from one sample in a study of cytomegalovirus exposure and HLA in healthy donors. Profiling relied on immunoSEQ multiplex PCR, and the TCRdb table lists in-frame clones only, not all of them. The repertoire includes 150,000 to 200,000 clones, about four fifths of them detected once, and 1.5% to 1.7% sits in the top ten. Sequencing used PBMCs. These receptor sequences come from a girl aged 10 to 17 in good health and CMV-seropositive. The CDR3 runs from the conserved cysteine through the conserved F or W. The D gene is left open where the match is weak. Size is omitted from some rows. Given values are once, few, many or a class for expanded clones.

v_call: TRBV5-5; j_call: TRBJ1-1; d_call: .; clone_size: few; cdr3_nt: TGTGCCAGCAGCTTTGCGGGGGCTGTGAACACTGAAGCTTTCTTT; cdr3_aa: CASSFAGAVNTEAFF
v_call: TRBV6-1; j_call: TRBJ1-4; d_call: TRBD1; clone_size: .; cdr3_nt: TGTGCCAGCAGCGGGGACAGTAAGCAACTGTTTTTT; cdr3_aa: CASSGDSKQLFF
v_call: TRBV6-5; j_call: TRBJ1-2; d_call: TRBD1; clone_size: .; cdr3_nt: TGTGCCAGCAGACGGGACAGGGGGCAGTATGGCTACACCTTC; cdr3_aa: CASRRDRGQYGYTF
v_call: TRBV6-6; j_call: TRBJ1-2; d_call: TRBD1; clone_size: .; cdr3_nt: TGTGCCAGCAGCGATATAAGGACAGGCCCGATCACCTTC; cdr3_aa: CASSDIRTGPITF
v_call: TRBV7-2; j_call: TRBJ2-3; d_call: .; clone_size: .; cdr3_nt: TGTGCCAGCAGCTTAAGACCGGGGATCGATACGCAGTATTTT; cdr3_aa: CASSLRPGIDTQYF
v_call: TRBV7-8; j_call: TRBJ2-2; d_call: TRBD2; clone_size: .; cdr3_nt: TGTGCCAGCAGCCCGACGGGGGGCACCGGGGAGCTGTTTTTT; cdr3_aa: CASSPTGGTGELFF
v_call: TRBV7-9; j_call: TRBJ2-1; d_call: .; clone_size: once; cdr3_nt: TGTGCCAGCAGCTTAGCCCAGGGATCCAAATACAATGAGCAGTTCTTC; cdr3_aa: CASSLAQGSKYNEQFF
v_call: TRBV30; j_call: TRBJ2-4; d_call: TRBD1; clone_size: .; cdr3_nt: TGTGCCTGGAGTGGAGACAGGGTTGTTGATAAGGTAGCCAAAAACATTCAGTACTTC; cdr3_aa: CAWSGDRVVDKVAKNIQYF
v_call: TRBV11-3; j_call: TRBJ2-5; d_call: .; clone_size: .; cdr3_nt: TGTGCCAGCAGCTCCGGGAATACACAAGAGACCCAGTACTTC; cdr3_aa: CASSSGNTQETQYF
v_call: TRBV7-8; j_call: TRBJ2-7; d_call: TRBD1; clone_size: .; cdr3_nt: TGTGCCAGCAGCTTAGAGCCCCAGGGGGCGGCTTCCTACGAGCAGTACTTC; cdr3_aa: CASSLEPQGAASYEQYF
v_call: TRBV2; j_call: TRBJ1-2; d_call: .; clone_size: .; cdr3_nt: TGTGCCAGCAGCCCTAGGACAGCTTATGGCTACACCTTC; cdr3_aa: CASSPRTAYGYTF
v_call: TRBV21-1; j_call: TRBJ2-1; d_call: .; clone_size: .; cdr3_nt: TGTGCCAGCAGCGTGCGATTTACTAGCGGGGGAAGCCCCTACAATGAGCAGTTCTTC; cdr3_aa: CASSVRFTSGGSPYNEQFF
v_call: TRBV25-1; j_call: TRBJ1-4; d_call: TRBD1; clone_size: .; cdr3_nt: TGTGCCAGCAGTGCCTCAGGGGGCGCAAGAGAAAAACTGTTTTTT; cdr3_aa: CASSASGGAREKLFF
v_call: TRBV6-5; j_call: TRBJ2-5; d_call: .; clone_size: once; cdr3_nt: TGTGCCAGCAGTACCCAGGGTGCCCAAGAGACCCAGTACTTC; cdr3_aa: CASSTQGAQETQYF
v_call: TRBV11-3; j_call: TRBJ2-7; d_call: .; clone_size: .; cdr3_nt: TGTGCCAGCAGCCTACAGGGAAGCAACGAGCAGTACTTC; cdr3_aa: CASSLQGSNEQYF
v_call: TRBV10-3; j_call: TRBJ1-1; d_call: TRBD1; clone_size: .; cdr3_nt: TGTGCCATCAGTGAACAGGGGAGGAGCACTGAAGCTTTCTTT; cdr3_aa: CAISEQGRSTEAFF
v_call: TRBV7-9; j_call: TRBJ2-6; d_call: .; clone_size: .; cdr3_nt: TGTGCCAGCAGCCAGGTGAACAACGTCCTGACTTTC; cdr3_aa: CASSQVNNVLTF
v_call: TRBV7-8; j_call: TRBJ2-1; d_call: .; clone_size: once; cdr3_nt: TGTGCCAGCAGCTTAGCTAGTGACTACTCCTACAATGAGCAGTTCTTC; cdr3_aa: CASSLASDYSYNEQFF
v_call: TRBV19; j_call: TRBJ1-6; d_call: .; clone_size: .; cdr3_nt: TGTGCCAGTAGCCCTCCGCGTCTCCCCCTCCACTTT; cdr3_aa: CASSPPRLPLHF
v_call: TRBV30; j_call: TRBJ2-7; d_call: .; clone_size: few; cdr3_nt: TGTGCCTGGAGTGTAGAAGGAGGGAGCTCCTACGAGCAGTACTTC; cdr3_aa: CAWSVEGGSSYEQYF
v_call: TRBV7-9; j_call: TRBJ2-7; d_call: .; clone_size: .; cdr3_nt: TGTGCCAGCAGCACCCGACAGTACGAGCAGTACTTC; cdr3_aa: CASSTRQYEQYF
v_call: TRBV7-9; j_call: TRBJ1-4; d_call: .; clone_size: .; cdr3_nt: TGTGCCAGCACCCCAGGAGGGGCGGTGAATGAAAAACTGTTTTTT; cdr3_aa: CASTPGGAVNEKLFF
v_call: TRBV27; j_call: TRBJ1-5; d_call: .; clone_size: once; cdr3_nt: TGTGCCAGCAGTGGGGCTAGCAATCAGCCCCAGCATTTT; cdr3_aa: CASSGASNQPQHF
v_call: TRBV7-2; j_call: TRBJ2-7; d_call: TRBD2; clone_size: .; cdr3_nt: TGTGCCAGCAGCCAGGGCAGCGGGAGGTCCTACGAGCAGTACTTC; cdr3_aa: CASSQGSGRSYEQYF